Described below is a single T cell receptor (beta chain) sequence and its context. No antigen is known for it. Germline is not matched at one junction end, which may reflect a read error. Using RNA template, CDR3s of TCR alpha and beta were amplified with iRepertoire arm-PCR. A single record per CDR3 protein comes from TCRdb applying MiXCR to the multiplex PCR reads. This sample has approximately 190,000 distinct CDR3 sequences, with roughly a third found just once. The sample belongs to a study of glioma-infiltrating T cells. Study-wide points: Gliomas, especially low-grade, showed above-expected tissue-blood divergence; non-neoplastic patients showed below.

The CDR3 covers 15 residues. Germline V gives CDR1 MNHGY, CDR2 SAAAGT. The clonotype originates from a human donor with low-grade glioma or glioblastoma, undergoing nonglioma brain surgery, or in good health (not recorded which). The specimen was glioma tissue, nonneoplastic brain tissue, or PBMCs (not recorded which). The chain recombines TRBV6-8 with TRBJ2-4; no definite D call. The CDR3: CASSESKAAKNIQYF. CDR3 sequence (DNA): TGCGCCAGCAGTGAGTCGAAGGCGGCCAAAAACATTCAGTACTTC.